The text below deals with one TCR beta chain. This receptor's antigen is unknown. Base-call qualities are not available, and no considerably larger clone is one nucleotide away. Synthetic TCR analog templates were spiked into each PCR to estimate absolute template abundance from read counts. The immunoSEQ assay was used to amplify TCRbeta CDR3 regions from genomic DNA with bias-controlled V and J gene primers. Rearranged TCRbeta segments were sequenced at approximately 20X coverage. The authors' pipeline ran thus. Clustering was used to correct sequencing errors, and CDR3s were annotated against IMGT so that V, D and J genes could be assigned. Out-of-frame and stop-codon sequences were excluded, and only productive TCRbeta rearrangements were used in downstream analyses. Clonality was computed as one minus Shannon entropy normalized by the log of the number of unique productive sequences. Clones differing between time points or between blood and tumor were identified using Fisher's exact test with Benjamini-Hochberg correction, with an adjusted p below 0.01 applied as the threshold. TCRdb stores this immuneACCESS table with in-frame sequences only. Part of the clones is absent; in the studies checked, under half of the shortfall reflects unresolved V genes, and no reason is known for the rest. Clone size and the V and J calls come from that table; the DNA yielded D and trimming. Recorded for this sample are 100,000 or so clones; approximately 85% of them occurred a single time. Approximately 2.4% of the sample lies in the top ten.

Spanning cysteine to phenylalanine, the CDR3 consists of 13 amino acids. Left in the record is the CDR3 DNA by itself, 39 bases read in frame from the first base. V and J are truncated by 4 bases and 12 bases respectively, leaving an intervening sequence of 18 bases. The germline V gene encodes CDR1 MNHNS and CDR2 SASEGT. The sample originates from a study of PD-L1 blockade in urothelial cancer (dated by TCRdb to about 2017). Turning to the overall study: All patients started therapy around 2014 and received atezolizumab 1,200 mg intravenously every 3 weeks. An exploratory multi-omic analysis was conducted of the somatic, immune and clinical correlates of response to PD-L1 blockade with atezolizumab in urothelial cancer. In the same patients who had TCR sequencing, pretreatment tumors also underwent whole exome sequencing and RNA sequencing. An ECOG performance status of 0 or 1 was recorded for the patients, and 0 to 3 prior chemotherapy regimens had been received by the patients. Twenty-five of 29 patients were identified as males with urothelial cancer of bladder origin, and a prior smoking history was reported by 18 of 29 patients. Under ten patients achieved durable clinical benefit and around 19 did not. Pretreatment tumor samples and matched peripheral blood, collected serially before and after atezolizumab treatment, underwent TCR sequencing. Blood samples yielded a median of around 130,000 T cells and more than 80,000 unique TCRs, with median clonality about 0.08. Some 30 patients had pretreatment blood TCR-seq, some 25 had at least one posttreatment blood collection, and some 25 had tumor TCR-seq. Progression-free survival longer than 6 months counted as durable clinical benefit, and TCR features were additionally tested against both progression-free and overall survival. Blood samples were analyzed 3 weeks after the start of treatment (second dose) and 6 weeks after the start of treatment. Study-wide conclusions, independent of this receptor: Because of the small sample size (n ≈ 31) and the many exploratory analyses performed, the results are intended to be regarded as hypothesis-generating. At 3 weeks after the start of treatment, tumor-associated TCR clones in peripheral blood had expanded more in patients with durable benefit (n ≈ 23, p = 0.022). Improved progression-free and overall survival was found to be associated with pretreatment peripheral blood TCR clonality below the median.

A cohort of approximately 30 patients with locally advanced or metastatic urothelial carcinoma, treated at Memorial Sloan Kettering on a trial protocol, was included. Peripheral blood mononuclear cells were collected pretreatment and during treatment, with between 1 and 8 total time points per patient. The Qiagen DNeasy Blood extraction kit was used to purify genomic DNA from total PBMCs and tumor samples. PBMCs were collected pretreatment and during treatment and were isolated and stored as previously described. The sequenced sample was PBMCs, obtained around atezolizumab (anti-PD-L1) treatment. Recombination linked TRBV6-1 to TRBJ1-2; TRBD1 is perhaps the D gene, given 5 matching bases. This TCR derives from a middle-aged man with urothelial cancer. This receptor has the CDR3 CASSGMPMQGDTF. The nucleotides read TGTGCCAGCAGTGGCATGCCCATGCAGGGTGACACCTTC.